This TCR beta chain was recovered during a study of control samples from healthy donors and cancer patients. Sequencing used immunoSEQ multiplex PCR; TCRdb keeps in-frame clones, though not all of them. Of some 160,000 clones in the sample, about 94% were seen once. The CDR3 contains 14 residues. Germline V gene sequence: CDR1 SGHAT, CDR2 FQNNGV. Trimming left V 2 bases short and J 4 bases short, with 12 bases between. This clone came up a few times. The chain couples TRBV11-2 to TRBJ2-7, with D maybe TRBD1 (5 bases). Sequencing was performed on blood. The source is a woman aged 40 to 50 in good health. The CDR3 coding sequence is TGTGCCAGCAGCTTAATCCGACAGCAATACGAGCAGTACTTC. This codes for CASSLIRQQYEQYF.